The 14 T cell receptor beta chains below come from one sample, sequenced in a study of T cells after yellow fever vaccination. A single record per CDR3 protein comes from TCRdb applying MiXCR to the 5' RACE reads. The sample has about 99,000 distinct CDR3 sequences, approximately 5.5% seen once; the top ten hold under 50%. The sample was CD8+ T cells sorted from PBMCs, taken 10 days after the yellow fever booster vaccination. These receptors all stem from a man aged 18-30 years who received the YFV17D yellow fever vaccine.

This clonotype showed up just a few times. The chain links TRBV7-2 to TRBJ2-5, with D perhaps assigned TRBD1 or TRBD2 (8 bases each). Germline CDR1 reads SGHTA; CDR2 reads FQGNSA. The V gene lost 4 bases and the J gene lost 4 bases, with 22 bases spanning the gap. CDR3 size: 17 residues. The DNA for the CDR3 is TGTGCCAGCAGCTCCTCAGGGGGCTTGGGACTAGGAGAGACCCAGTACTTC. This sequence encodes CASSSSGGLGLGETQYF.

The rearrangement uses TRBV24-1 and TRBJ2-5; D remains ambiguous. The CDR3 spans 12 residues. In germline, CDR1 is KGHDR, CDR2 SFDVKD. Trimming left V 3 bases short and J 3 bases short, with 4 bases between. CDR3 nucleotides: TGTGCCACCAGTGATAGTGAAGAGACCCAGTACTTC. It translates to CATSDSEETQYF.

This clonotype has more than one count but fewer than ten. The J gene is TRBJ1-5, the V gene TRBV4-1; perhaps TRBD1 as D (6 bases). CDR3 length: 15 residues. V lost 3 bases, J lost 1 base, and 10 bases lay in between. Per germline, CDR1 MGHRA and CDR2 YSYEKL. The CDR3: CASSHRTVSNQPQHF. CDR3 sequence (DNA): TGCGCCAGCAGCCATCGGACAGTGAGCAATCAGCCCCAGCATTTT.

Regarding this clonotype: This CDR3 fails to terminate in the conserved phenylalanine or tryptophan, so it likely reflects a read error. This chain uses TRBV6-6 with TRBJ2-1, with TRBD2 as a possible D gene (5 bases). The CDR3 runs to 13 residues. V lost 5 bases, J lost 7 bases, and 12 bases lay in between. CDR1 and CDR2 from the germline V gene are MNHNY and SVGAGI (reference sequence). CDR3 in amino acids: CASSLPGGNEQFL. CDR3 in DNA: TGTGCCAGCAGTCTACCGGGCGGGAATGAGCAGTTCCTC.

This clonotype appeared a few times. V usage is TRBV19 and J usage is TRBJ2-1; 13 bases agree with TRBD2. The CDR3 length is 15 residues. Germline CDR1 reads LNHDA; CDR2 reads SQIVND (reference sequence). After removal of 6 bases from V and 7 bases from J, the junction contained 6 bases not matched to a gene. The CDR3 nucleotides are TGTGCCAGTAGACTGACTAGCGGGGGGTTGAATGAGCAGTTCTTC. It yields the protein CASRLTSGGLNEQFF.

The chain has TRBV11-2 and TRBJ2-1; no definite D call. The V end was cut by 4 bases, the J end by 8 bases, with 12 bases between. Per germline, CDR1 SGHAT and CDR2 FQNNGV. This CDR3 has 13 residues. CDR3 region: CASSSPPVHEQFF. CDR3 DNA sequence: TGTGCCAGCAGCTCCCCGCCTGTCCATGAGCAGTTCTTC.

V and J are TRBV7-2 and TRBJ1-1, with D unresolved. Germline V CDR1 and CDR2: SGHTA, FQGNSA. The CDR3 loop spans 14 amino acids. V was cut by 4 bases and J by 1 base, with 10 bases left in between. CDR3 loop: CASSSAVTNTEAFF. For the CDR3, the DNA is TGTGCCAGCAGCTCCGCGGTCACGAACACTGAAGCTTTCTTT.

J is TRBJ2-1 and V is TRBV2; perhaps D is TRBD1 or TRBD2 (5 bases each). The CDR3 totals 15 residues. From germline, CDR1 is SNHLY and CDR2 FYNNEI. V lost 10 bases, J lost 3 bases, and 19 bases lay in between. CDR3 protein: CAIIRSGPIYNEQFF. CDR3 nucleotides: TGTGCCATCATCAGATCGGGACCGATCTACAATGAGCAGTTCTTC.

This sequence joins TRBV4-1 and TRBJ1-1; D may be TRBD1 (6 bases). This CDR3 has 15 residues. Deletions cut 0 bases from V and 8 bases from J, with 16 bases between. The germline V gene has CDR1 MGHRA and CDR2 YSYEKL. DNA for the CDR3: TGCGCCAGCAGCCAAGAGCCCGGGGACAAGATCGAAGCTTTCTTT. Translation: CASSQEPGDKIEAFF.

This clonotype showed up just a few times. V usage is TRBV11-2 and J usage is TRBJ1-3, with D maybe TRBD1 (6 bases). Germline values: CDR1 SGHAT, CDR2 FQNNGV. V was shortened by 5 bases and J by 2 bases, with 13 bases between the two germline ends. The CDR3 length is 15 residues. The CDR3 region has the DNA TGTGCCAGCAGCCAACGAAACAGGGCTGGAAACACCATATATTTT. Translation: CASSQRNRAGNTIYF.

This clonotype has just a few counts. The chain employs TRBV4-1 and TRBJ1-4, with D hard to call. The germline gives CDR1 MGHRA, CDR2 YSYEKL. This CDR3 contains 15 residues. The ends were cut back, 2 bases at V and 4 bases at J, with 11 bases in the middle. The CDR3 sequence: CASSQPVKGNEKLFF. CDR3 in DNA: TGCGCCAGCAGCCAACCGGTGAAAGGTAATGAAAAACTGTTTTTT.

The rearrangement joins TRBV6-5 to TRBJ2-7, with TRBD2 identical over 12 bases. This CDR3 region has 14 residues. The trim removed 1 base at V and 7 bases at J, leaving 2 bases unmatched. Germline CDR1 reads MNHEY; CDR2 reads SVGAGI. In DNA, the CDR3 is TGTGCCAGCAGTTACTATGGGACTAGCGGGGAGCAGTACTTC. It encodes CASSYYGTSGEQYF.

This chain connects TRBV7-8 to TRBJ2-2; D gene unclear. V gave up 5 bases and J gave up 3 bases, with 13 bases separating them. The CDR3 loop spans 15 amino acids. The germline CDR1 and CDR2 sequences are SGHVS and FQNEAQ. The CDR3 reads CASSALDGDTGELFF. The CDR3 coding sequence is TGTGCCAGCAGCGCCCTGGACGGTGACACCGGGGAGCTGTTTTTT.

V and J are TRBV5-1 and TRBJ2-1, with no clear D. Trimming took 0 bases from V and 6 from J, leaving 7 bases between them. Germline V CDR1 and CDR2: SGHRS, YFSETQ. The CDR3 length is 13 residues. The CDR3 sequence is CASSLESGNEQFF. The CDR3 DNA is TGCGCCAGCAGCTTGGAGTCTGGCAATGAGCAGTTCTTC.